This record looks at one T cell receptor (beta chain) sequence and its context. Its binding antigen is unknown. Base qualities are not provided; no much larger clone lies one nucleotide away. TCRbeta CDR3 regions were amplified from genomic DNA using the immunoSEQ Assay, a bias-controlled multiplex PCR. In the source study's methods: Nucleated cell counts per sample were estimated from amplification of reference gene primers within the assay. To quantify the absolute abundance of each unique TCRbeta CDR3 rearrangement, sequence reads were collapsed and filtered. For each sample, productive Simpson clonality was calculated as the square root of Simpson's diversity index over productive rearrangements. Sourced from immuneACCESS, this table was stored by TCRdb with only in-frame sequences that have V and J called. A share of the clones is absent; for the studies checked, an unresolved V gene accounts for under half, and the remainder has no known explanation. D and trimming were read from the DNA, whereas the V and J calls and clone size are those reported in that table. This sample holds about 160,000 clones; roughly four fifths were observed only once. The top ten constitute around 9.9% of the sample.

Looking up the germline V gene yields CDR1 ENHRY and CDR2 SYGVKD. Trimming accounts for 5 bases at V and 4 bases at J, while the number of junction bases matched to no gene is 6. The CDR3 sequence holds 14 residues, the cysteine and phenylalanine included. Just CDR3 DNA is preserved here, 42 bases in frame from base 1. This record comes from a study of blood T cell repertoires in COVID-19 (dated by TCRdb to about 2020). For the wider study: Samples covering the acute and convalescent phases of COVID-19 were provided by collaborators in the United States, Italy and Spain. The material from the prospective study consisted of cDNA or gDNA derived from T cells, B-cell-depleted T cells, or PBMCs. The dataset comprised deeply sampled blood TCRbeta repertoires from subjects exposed to, actively infected with, or recovered from COVID-19. A freely available public database, intended as a resource for researchers studying the immune response to SARS-CoV-2, is where the repertoires were released. Samples were obtained from the ongoing ImmuneRACE study (first 160 participants) and from about 1,300 subjects provided by 6 global collaborators. Sample metadata almost always included a de-identified subject ID, COVID-19 status, age in years and sex. Where HLA class I and class II types were available, the types were taken from metadata supplied by the sample provider, not from assay-based typing.

Collaborating institutions collected whole blood in K2EDTA tubes following their own protocols. For TCRbeta analysis, collaborator samples were shipped as frozen whole blood, as isolated PBMCs, or as DNA extracted from either sample type. Here is what the overall study found, with its caveats: The amount of clinical and demographic metadata varied by source and participant and was provided uncurated.

The source is a human donor in a cohort sampled during active COVID-19. Recombination linked TRBV10-3 to TRBJ2-7, and TRBD2 matches 9 of the central bases. Sequenced material: peripheral blood. The CDR3 reads as follows: CAISLTSGVYEQYF. The DNA is TGTGCCATCAGTTTGACTAGCGGCGTTTACGAGCAGTACTTC.